The next 11 T cell receptor beta chains were all read from a single sample in a study of Ad26.COV2.S vaccination and SARS-CoV-2 variants. Profiling relied on immunoSEQ multiplex PCR, and the TCRdb table lists in-frame clones only, not all of them. The sample includes about 350,000 clones, roughly 90% of them seen just once. The sample's treatment: 15 to 20 received Ad26.COV2.S at low or high dose, single or two shots; about 5 received placebo; per-sample allocation not given. Each sample was drawn 63 days after the first injection (of vaccine or placebo). Specimen: peripheral blood, collected in a trial of Ad26.COV2.S vaccine versus placebo. Every receptor here comes from a person between 18 and 60 years old who received the Ad26.COV2.S COVID-19 vaccine or a placebo.

The rearrangement uses TRBV19 and TRBJ1-1; the D gene is possibly TRBD1 (5 bases). The germline V and J ends were trimmed by 7 bases and 1 base, with 13 bases remaining between them. The CDR3 runs 14 residues. Germline CDR1 reads LNHDA; CDR2 reads SQIVND (reference sequence). DNA for the CDR3: TGTGCCAGTAAGAGGGACGGGAGGAACACTGAAGCTTTCTTT. Residues: CASKRDGRNTEAFF.

The chain uses TRBV11-2 and TRBJ1-5, with D hard to call. CDR3 size: 13 residues. Trimming stripped 0 bases from V and 10 bases from J, with 10 bases between. Germline CDR1 and CDR2: SGHAT and FQNNGV. The DNA of the CDR3 is TGTGCCAGCAGCTTAGATGCGGATCTTCCCCAGCATTTT. This gives the protein CASSLDADLPQHF.

This chain links TRBV28 with TRBJ1-1; unclear D gene. Germline CDR1 reads MDHEN; CDR2 reads SYDVKM. V was pared by 4 bases and J by 7 bases, with 10 bases between. The CDR3 covers 12 residues. CDR3 in amino acids: CASSSGVSEAFF. DNA of the CDR3: TGTGCCAGCAGTTCGGGCGTTAGTGAAGCTTTCTTT.

The chain links TRBV6-2 or TRBV6-3 to TRBJ2-3, with TRBD2 matching over 7 bases. Germline CDR1 MNHEY, CDR2 SVGEGT. This CDR3 spans 16 amino acids. Unmatched junction bases numbered 12, after V lost 5 bases and J lost 4 bases. As DNA, the CDR3 is TGTGCCAGCAGTCCCTCCTTACTAGCGATGGCAGATACGCAGTATTTT. Translating it yields CASSPSLLAMADTQYF.

In this sample, this clone turned up once. At one end, the junction sequence differs from germline, possibly due to a read error. The CDR3 DNA sequence: TGCGCCAGCAGTAACTCCCGGGACAGGGCGGCCTTC. Residues: CASSNSRDRAAF. J is TRBJ2-7 and V is TRBV10-1; 9 bases are a match to TRBD1. The CDR3 has 12 amino acids. CDR1 WNHNN and CDR2 SYGVQD come from the germline V gene (reference sequence).

The V and J genes are TRBV11-2 and TRBJ2-7; tentative D call: TRBD1 (5 bases). Germline V gene lookup returns CDR1 SGHAT and CDR2 FQNNGV. There are 15 residues in the CDR3. V lost 0 bases and J lost 1, with 10 bases in between. In DNA, the CDR3 is TGTGCCAGCAGCTTAGATCTGCACAGGTCCTACGAGCAGTACTTC. Translation gives CASSLDLHRSYEQYF. The full variable domain, its missing parts supplied by reference TRBV11-2 and TRBJ2-7, is EAGVAQSPRYKIIEKRQSVAFWCNPISGHATLYWYQQILGQGPKLLIQFQNNGVVDDSQLPKDRFSAERLKGVDSTLKIQPAKLEDSAVYLCASSLDLHRSYEQYFGPGTRLTVT.

The chain has TRBV2 and TRBJ2-1, with a weak D call TRBD1 (5 bases). CDR3 length: 13 amino acids. V was cut by 3 bases and J by 6 bases, with 9 bases left in between. Germline-derived CDR1 and CDR2 are SNHLY and FYNNEI. The CDR3 sequence: CASSDGQGNEQFF. The CDR3 bases are TGTGCCAGCAGTGATGGTCAGGGCAATGAGCAGTTCTTC.

The chain employs TRBV23-1 and TRBJ1-1; D gene unclear. TRBV23-1 is placed among ORFs of uncertain function. The CDR3 covers 17 residues. V gave up 3 bases and J gave up 1 base, with 18 bases separating them. This CDR3 reads CASSQPALGFRNTEAFF. The CDR3 DNA follows: TGCGCCAGCAGTCAGCCGGCATTAGGGTTTAGGAACACTGAAGCTTTCTTT.

The chain recombines TRBV7-8 with TRBJ2-1; TRBD2 matches at 9 bases. From germline, CDR1 is SGHVS and CDR2 FQNEAQ. The CDR3 has 21 residues. J was trimmed by 6 bases and V by 5 bases; bases with no gene match: 26. CDR3 region: CASSQRPTAGGPTDGGNEQFF. DNA of the CDR3: TGTGCCAGCAGCCAGAGGCCCACAGCGGGGGGCCCAACGGATGGGGGCAATGAGCAGTTCTTC.

This CDR3 reads CASRLQGVPEAFF. The CDR3 region has the DNA TGTGCCAGCAGATTACAGGGGGTTCCAGAAGCTTTCTTT. The V and J genes are TRBV7-9 and TRBJ1-1; 8 nucleotides line up with TRBD1. J lost 8 bases, V lost 6 bases, and 8 bases had no gene match. The CDR3 has 13 amino acids. From germline, CDR1 is SEHNR and CDR2 FQNEAQ (reference sequence). Full variable domain (rest looked up from reference TRBV7-9 and TRBJ1-1): DTGVSQNPRHKITKRGQNVTFRCDPISEHNRLYWYRQTLGQGPEFLTYFQNEAQLEKSRLLSDRFSAERPKGSFSTLEIQRTEQGDSAMYLCASRLQGVPEAFFGQGTRLTVV.

The chain links TRBV7-6 to TRBJ2-1; tentatively, D is TRBD1 (5 bases). The CDR3 is made up of 15 amino acids. V was shortened by 5 bases and J by 4 bases, with 15 bases between the two germline ends. From germline, CDR1 is SGHVS and CDR2 FNYEAQ. DNA for the CDR3: TGTGCCAGCAGCCCCCGTCGGACATTGTACAATGAGCAGTTCTTC. Its translation is CASSPRRTLYNEQFF. Full variable domain (remainder filled in from reference TRBV7-6 and TRBJ2-1): GAGVSQSPRYKVTKRGQDVALRCDPISGHVSLYWYRQALGQGPEFLTYFNYEAQQDKSGLPNDRFSAERPEGSISTLTIQRTEQRDSAMYRCASSPRRTLYNEQFFGPGTRLTVL.